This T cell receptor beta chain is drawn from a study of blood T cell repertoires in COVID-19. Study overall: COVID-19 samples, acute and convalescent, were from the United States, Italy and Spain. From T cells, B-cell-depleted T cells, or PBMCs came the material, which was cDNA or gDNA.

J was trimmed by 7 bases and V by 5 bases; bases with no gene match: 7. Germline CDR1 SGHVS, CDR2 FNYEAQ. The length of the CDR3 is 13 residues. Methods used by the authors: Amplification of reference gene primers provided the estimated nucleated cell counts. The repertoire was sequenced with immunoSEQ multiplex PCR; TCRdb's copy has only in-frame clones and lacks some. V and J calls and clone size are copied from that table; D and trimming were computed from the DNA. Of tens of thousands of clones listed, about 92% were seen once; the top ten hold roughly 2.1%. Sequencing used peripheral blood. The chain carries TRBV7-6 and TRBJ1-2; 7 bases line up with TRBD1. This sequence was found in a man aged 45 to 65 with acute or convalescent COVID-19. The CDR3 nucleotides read TGTGCCAGCAGCCCTAGACAGGGCGGTGGCTACACCTTC. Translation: CASSPRQGGGYTF.